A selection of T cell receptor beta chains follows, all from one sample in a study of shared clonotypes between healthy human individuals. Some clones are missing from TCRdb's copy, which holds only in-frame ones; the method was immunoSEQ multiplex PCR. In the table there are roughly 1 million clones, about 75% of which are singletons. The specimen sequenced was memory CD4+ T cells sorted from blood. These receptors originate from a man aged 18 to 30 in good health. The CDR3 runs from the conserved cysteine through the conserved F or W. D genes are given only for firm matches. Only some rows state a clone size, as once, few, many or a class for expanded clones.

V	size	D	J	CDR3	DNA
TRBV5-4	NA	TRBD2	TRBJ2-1	CASRVTSGPYNEQFF	TGTGCCAGCAGGGTGACTAGCGGGCCCTACAATGAGCAGTTCTTC
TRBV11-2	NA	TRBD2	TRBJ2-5	CASSPGTKNGETQYF	TGTGCCAGCAGCCCTGGGACTAAAAACGGGGAGACCCAGTACTTC
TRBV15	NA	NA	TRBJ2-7	CATSRDLNSDYEQYF	TGTGCCACCAGCAGAGATCTCAATTCAGACTACGAGCAGTACTTC
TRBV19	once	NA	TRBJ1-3	CASSTPGAGNTIYF	TGTGCCAGTAGTACTCCAGGGGCTGGAAACACCATATATTTT
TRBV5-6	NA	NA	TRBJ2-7	CASSYQYPSYEQYF	TGTGCCAGCAGCTATCAGTATCCTAGCTACGAGCAGTACTTC
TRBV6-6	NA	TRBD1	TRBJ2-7	CASTMTGTYEQYF	TGTGCCAGCACCATGACAGGGACCTACGAGCAGTACTTC
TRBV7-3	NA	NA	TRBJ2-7	CASSLFSREQYF	TGTGCCAGCAGCTTATTCAGTCGGGAGCAGTACTTC
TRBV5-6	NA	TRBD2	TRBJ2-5	CASSRGLADAETQYF	TGTGCCAGCAGCAGGGGACTAGCGGACGCGGAGACCCAGTACTTC
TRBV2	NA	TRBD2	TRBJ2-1	CASRNPGTSLEQFF	TGTGCCAGCAGGAATCCCGGGACTAGCCTTGAGCAGTTCTTC
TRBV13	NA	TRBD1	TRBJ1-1	CASSPWTGKTTEAFF	TGTGCCAGCAGCCCATGGACAGGGAAGACGACTGAAGCTTTCTTT